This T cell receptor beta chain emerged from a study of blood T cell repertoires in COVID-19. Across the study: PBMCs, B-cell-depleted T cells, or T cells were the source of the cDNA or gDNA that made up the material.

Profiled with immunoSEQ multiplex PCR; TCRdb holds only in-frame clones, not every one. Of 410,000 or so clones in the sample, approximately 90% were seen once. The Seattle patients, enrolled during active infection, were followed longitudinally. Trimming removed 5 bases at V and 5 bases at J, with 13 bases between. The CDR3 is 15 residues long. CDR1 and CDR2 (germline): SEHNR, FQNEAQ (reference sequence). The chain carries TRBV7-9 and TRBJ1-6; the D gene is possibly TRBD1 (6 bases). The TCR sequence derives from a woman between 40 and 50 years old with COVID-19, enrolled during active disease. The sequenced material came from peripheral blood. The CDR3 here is CASSLPGQDNSPLHF. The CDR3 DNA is TGTGCCAGCAGCCTACCGGGACAAGATAATTCACCCCTCCACTTT.